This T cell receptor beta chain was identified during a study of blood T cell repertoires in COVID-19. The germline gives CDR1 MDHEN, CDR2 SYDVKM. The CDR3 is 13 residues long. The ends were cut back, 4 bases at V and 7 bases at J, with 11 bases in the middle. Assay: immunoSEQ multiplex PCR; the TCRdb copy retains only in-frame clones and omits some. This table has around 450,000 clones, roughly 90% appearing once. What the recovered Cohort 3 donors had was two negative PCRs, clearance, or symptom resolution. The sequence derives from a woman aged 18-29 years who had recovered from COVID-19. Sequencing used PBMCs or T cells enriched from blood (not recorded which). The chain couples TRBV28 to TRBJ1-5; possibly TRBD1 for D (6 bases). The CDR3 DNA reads TGTGCCAGCAGTTCCTCAGGGGTGCAGCCCCAGCATTTT. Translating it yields CASSSSGVQPQHF.